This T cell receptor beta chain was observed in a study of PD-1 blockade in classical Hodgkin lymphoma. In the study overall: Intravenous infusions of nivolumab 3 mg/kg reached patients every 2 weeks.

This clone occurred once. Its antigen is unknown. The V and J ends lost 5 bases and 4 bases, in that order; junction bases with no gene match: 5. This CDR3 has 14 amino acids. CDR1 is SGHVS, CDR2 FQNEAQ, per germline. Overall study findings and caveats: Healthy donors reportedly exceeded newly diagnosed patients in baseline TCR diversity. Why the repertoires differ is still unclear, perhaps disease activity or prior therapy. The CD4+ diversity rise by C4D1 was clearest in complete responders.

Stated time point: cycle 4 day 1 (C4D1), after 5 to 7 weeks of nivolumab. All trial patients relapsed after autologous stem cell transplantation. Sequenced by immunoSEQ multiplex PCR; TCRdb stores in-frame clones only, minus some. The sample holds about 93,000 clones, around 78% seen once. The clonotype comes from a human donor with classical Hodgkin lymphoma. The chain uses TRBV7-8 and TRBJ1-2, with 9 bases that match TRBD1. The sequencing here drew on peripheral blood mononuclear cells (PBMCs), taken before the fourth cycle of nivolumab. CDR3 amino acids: CASSPRDRVYGYTF. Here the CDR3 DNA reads TGTGCCAGCAGCCCCCGGGACAGGGTCTATGGCTACACCTTC.